These T cell receptor beta chains were read from a single sample in a study of blood T cell repertoires in COVID-19. Clones were read by immunoSEQ multiplex PCR, and TCRdb kept only the in-frame ones, dropping some. The sample has about 330,000 clones, about 90% seen once. Sample: PBMCs or T cells enriched from blood (not recorded which). The receptors were sampled from a woman between 25 and 40 years old who had recovered from COVID-19. CDR3s include the opening cysteine and the closing phenylalanine or tryptophan. A D gene is named only where the DNA matches it firmly. Expanded clones are given a class, and other clones once, few, many or no size at all.

abundance	v_gene	d_gene	j_gene	CDR3aa	CDR3nt
NA	TRBV6-5	TRBD1	TRBJ1-1	CASSLDRAMNTEAFF	TGTGCCAGCAGCCTGGACAGGGCTATGAACACTGAAGCTTTCTTT
NA	TRBV15	NA	TRBJ1-6	CATSRFGQGRNSPLHF	TGTGCCACCAGCAGATTCGGGCAGGGAAGAAATTCACCCCTCCACTTT
many	TRBV27	NA	TRBJ1-6	CASSFWGGDSPLHF	TGTGCCAGCAGTTTCTGGGGGGGAGATTCACCCCTCCACTTT
NA	TRBV28	TRBD1	TRBJ2-6	CASTYQGDGANVLTF	TGTGCCAGCACTTACCAGGGGGATGGGGCCAACGTCCTGACTTTC
NA	TRBV11-2	TRBD1	TRBJ1-1	CASSVGQGANMNTEAFF	TGTGCCAGCAGCGTAGGACAGGGGGCGAACATGAACACTGAAGCTTTCTTT
few	TRBV28	NA	TRBJ1-2	CASSPSYGYTF	TGTGCCAGCAGTCCTAGCTATGGCTACACCTTC
NA	TRBV28	NA	TRBJ1-6	CASSTSGAPLHF	TGTGCCAGCAGTACCTCCGGGGCACCCCTCCACTTT
NA	TRBV9	NA	TRBJ1-1	CASSALALRDSMNTEAFF	TGTGCCAGCAGCGCCCTTGCATTGCGGGATTCTATGAACACTGAAGCTTTCTTT
once	TRBV25-1	TRBD1	TRBJ2-5	CASSRRTGLGETQYF	TGTGCCAGCAGTCGCCGGACAGGCCTAGGGGAGACCCAGTACTTC
NA	TRBV5-4	TRBD1	TRBJ2-6	CASSSGQARSGANVLTF	TGTGCCAGCAGCTCCGGACAGGCTCGCTCTGGGGCCAACGTCCTGACTTTC
NA	TRBV10-1	TRBD1	TRBJ1-2	CASSEGALGYGYTF	TGCGCCAGCAGCGAGGGGGCGCTGGGCTATGGCTACACCTTC
NA	TRBV12-3/TRBV12-4	NA	TRBJ2-1	CASSLGGNEQFF	TGTGCCAGCAGCCTCGGCGGGAATGAGCAGTTCTTC
once	TRBV15	NA	TRBJ2-7	CATSTPGHPAYEQYF	TGTGCCACCAGTACACCGGGACATCCCGCCTACGAGCAGTACTTC
NA	TRBV5-6	NA	TRBJ1-1	CASSAATGSTEAFF	TGTGCCAGCAGCGCCGCCACAGGGAGCACTGAAGCTTTCTTT
NA	TRBV7-2	NA	TRBJ2-2	CASSPNLNTGELFF	TGTGCCAGCAGCCCTAATTTGAACACCGGGGAGCTGTTTTTT
NA	TRBV11-2	TRBD1	TRBJ2-7	CASSLRQGAYEQYF	TGTGCCAGCAGCTTAAGACAGGGGGCCTACGAGCAGTACTTC
NA	TRBV30	NA	TRBJ2-7	CAWNSGSSYEQYF	TGTGCCTGGAATTCGGGTTCCTCCTACGAGCAGTACTTC
few	TRBV12-3/TRBV12-4	NA	TRBJ1-1	CASSAGGTEAFF	TGTGCCAGCAGTGCAGGTGGGACTGAAGCTTTCTTT
NA	TRBV15	TRBD1	TRBJ1-2	CAVPTGGNYGYTF	TGTGCCGTCCCGACAGGGGGCAACTATGGCTACACCTTC
NA	TRBV18	TRBD1	TRBJ1-1	CASSPGQGRPGTEAFF	TGTGCCAGCTCACCGGGACAGGGTCGACCGGGCACTGAAGCTTTCTTT
once	TRBV10-3	TRBD1	TRBJ1-4	CAISREDRVEEKLFF	TGTGCCATCAGTAGAGAGGACAGGGTGGAGGAAAAACTGTTTTTT
NA	TRBV7-2	NA	TRBJ1-5	CASSLEGQMGNQPQHF	TGTGCCAGCAGCTTAGAGGGACAAATGGGAAATCAGCCCCAGCATTTT
NA	TRBV4-1	TRBD1	TRBJ2-3	CASGPETGASTDTQYF	TGCGCCAGCGGCCCTGAAACAGGGGCTAGCACAGATACGCAGTATTTT
NA	TRBV5-6	NA	TRBJ2-7	CASSLRGAGEQYF	TGTGCCAGCAGCTTGCGGGGGGCCGGGGAGCAGTACTTC
NA	TRBV23-1	TRBD2	TRBJ2-5	CASSQTAGGEGETQYF	TGCGCCAGCAGTCAAACCGCGGGGGGCGAGGGGGAGACCCAGTACTTC
NA	TRBV7-2	TRBD1	TRBJ1-1	CASSQDRGRGTEAFF	TGTGCCAGCAGCCAGGACAGGGGGCGTGGCACTGAAGCTTTCTTT
NA	TRBV7-2	NA	TRBJ2-5	CASSKSPLETQYF	TGTGCCAGCAGCAAGAGTCCGTTAGAGACCCAGTACTTC